A single sample is the source of the 16 T cell receptor beta chains below, sequenced in a study of brain T cells in children with intractable seizures. The repertoire was sequenced with immunoSEQ multiplex PCR; TCRdb's copy has only in-frame clones and lacks some. The top ten hold under 2% of the sample, which has approximately 77,000 clones, around 93% seen once. This sample comprised peripheral blood, obtained at surgery. All receptors come from a boy younger than two with tuberous sclerosis and intractable seizures.

V and J are TRBV13 and TRBJ1-1; D not resolved. V was pared by 5 bases and J by 4 bases, with 11 bases between. The CDR3 extends over 13 amino acids. The germline CDR1 and CDR2 sequences are PRHDT and FYEKMQ (reference sequence). CDR3: CASSLDSGTEAFF. The CDR3, as DNA: TGTGCCAGCAGCCTAGATTCTGGCACTGAAGCTTTCTTT.

The chain couples TRBV5-1 to TRBJ1-6; D may be TRBD1 (5 bases). Trimming removed 4 bases from V and 8 bases from J, with 16 bases in between. Germline CDR1 and CDR2: SGHRS and YFSETQ. The CDR3 runs to 15 residues. The CDR3 here is CASSQWTREDSPLHF. CDR3 nucleotides: TGCGCCAGCAGCCAATGGACAAGAGAAGATTCACCCCTCCACTTT.

The V and J genes are TRBV27 and TRBJ1-2, with D unclear. Looked up from germline, CDR1 is MNHEY and CDR2 is SMNVEV (reference sequence). The CDR3 is made up of 13 amino acids. V was clipped by 3 bases and J by 7 bases, with 12 bases between them. CDR3 in amino acids: CASSLMGRSGYTF. The DNA of the CDR3 is TGTGCCAGCAGTTTGATGGGGAGGAGTGGCTACACCTTC.

The V call is TRBV5-4, the J call TRBJ1-2; 9 nucleotides match TRBD1. V lost 4 bases to trimming and J lost 8 bases; unmatched junction nucleotides: 6. The CDR3 is 13 amino acids. CDR1 is SGHNT, CDR2 YYREEE, per germline (reference sequence). CDR3 DNA: TGTGCCAGCAGCCCGGACAGGGGCGGAGGCTACACCTTC. Its protein is CASSPDRGGGYTF.

The chain combines TRBV3-1 (or the pseudogene TRBV3-2) with TRBJ2-5; D is perhaps TRBD1 or TRBD2 (5 bases each). CDR3 size: 15 residues. Germline V gene lookup returns CDR1 LGHDT and CDR2 YNNKEL (reference sequence). Trimming pared 0 bases from V and 10 bases from J, leaving 18 bases between. This chain's CDR3 is CASSQDMGEPLDQYF. Here the CDR3 DNA reads TGTGCCAGCAGCCAAGATATGGGGGAACCGTTGGACCAGTACTTC.

This clone was recorded once. V is TRBV7-6 and J is TRBJ2-1; TRBD2 aligns across 14 bases. The CDR3 length is 16 residues. The V and J ends lost 6 bases and 1 base, in that order; junction bases with no gene match: 2. The germline gives CDR1 SGHVS, CDR2 FNYEAQ. This CDR3 reads CASRRLAGGSYNEQFF. The CDR3 DNA sequence: TGTGCCAGCAGAAGACTAGCGGGGGGGTCCTACAATGAGCAGTTCTTC.

V is TRBV10-2 and J is TRBJ2-3, with D unclear. Trimming stripped 5 bases from V and 0 bases from J, with 9 bases between. The germline gives CDR1 WSHSY, CDR2 SAAADI. The CDR3 runs to 14 residues. CDR3 loop: CASSSRVSTDTQYF. The CDR3 coding sequence is TGCGCCAGCAGTTCGCGCGTCAGCACAGATACGCAGTATTTT.

The chain links TRBV7-2 to TRBJ2-4, with 8 bases identical to TRBD1. Trimming removed 6 bases from V and 7 bases from J; junction bases left unmatched: 5. There are 13 residues in the CDR3. Germline V lookup: CDR1 SGHTA, CDR2 FQGNSA. The CDR3 region is CASSPGQANIQYF. In DNA form, the CDR3 reads TGTGCCAGCAGTCCGGGACAGGCTAACATTCAGTACTTC. Looking up the rest from reference TRBV7-2 and TRBJ2-4 gives the full variable domain: GAGVSQSPSNKVTEKGKDVELRCDPISGHTALYWYRQSLGQGLEFLIYFQGNSAPDKSGLPSDRFSAERTGGSVSTLTIQRTQQEDSAVYLCASSPGQANIQYFGAGTRLSVL.

The chain uses TRBV20-1 and TRBJ2-2; possibly TRBD1 or TRBD2 for D (5 bases each). The germline CDR1 and CDR2 sequences are DFQATT and SNEGSKA (reference sequence). The V end lost 3 bases, the J end lost 6 bases, and 5 bases lay between the germline ends. The CDR3 consists of 11 residues. CDR3 residues: CSARGAGELFF. The CDR3 coding sequence is TGCAGTGCTAGGGGGGCCGGGGAGCTGTTTTTT.

V is TRBV18 and J is TRBJ2-7; perhaps TRBD1 as D (6 bases). The CDR3 spans 15 residues. V lost 3 bases and J lost 0, with 12 bases in between. The germline V gene encodes CDR1 KGHSH and CDR2 LQKENI. This chain's CDR3 is CASSPRQESSYEQYF. CDR3 bases: TGTGCCAGCTCACCCCGACAGGAAAGCTCCTACGAGCAGTACTTC.

This clone is a singleton in its sample. This sequence joins TRBV6-5 and TRBJ2-3; no definite D call. V was clipped by 2 bases and J by 6 bases, with 12 bases between them. Per the germline V gene, CDR1 is MNHEY and CDR2 is SVGAGI. This CDR3 has 14 residues. DNA of the CDR3: TGTGCCAGCAGTTACCGGCTTGGGCCGGATACGCAGTATTTT. This encodes CASSYRLGPDTQYF.

The chain uses TRBV5-4 and TRBJ2-7, with 9 bases fitting TRBD1. This CDR3 region has 14 residues. V dropped 2 bases and J dropped 4; count of bases not matched to a gene: 4. Germline CDR1 is SGHNT and CDR2 is YYREEE (reference sequence). In DNA form, the CDR3 reads TGTGCCAGCAGCTTTGGACAGGGGATTTACGAGCAGTACTTC. Amino acid sequence: CASSFGQGIYEQYF.

The chain carries TRBV7-5 and TRBJ2-3; the D segment call TRBD1 is taken from the table without a DNA check. TRBV7-5 is listed as a pseudogene. The CDR3 runs 17 residues. The CDR3 reads CARSLDGDRGLKDTQYF. CDR3 coding DNA: TGTGCCAGAAGCTTAGATGGGGACAGGGGGCTGAAAGATACGCAGTATTTT.

V gene TRBV12-3 or TRBV12-4 combines with J gene TRBJ1-2; D is possibly TRBD1 (6 bases). V lost 3 bases and J 8 bases, leaving 10 bases between the germline ends. This CDR3 has 12 amino acids. This chain's CDR3 is CASSFYREGYTF. The CDR3 DNA reads as TGTGCCAGCAGTTTTTACAGGGAAGGCTACACCTTC.

This clone came up once. This chain connects TRBV6-5 to TRBJ1-4; D ambiguous. The germline V gene has CDR1 MNHEY and CDR2 SVGAGI. This CDR3 is built from 14 residues. The V and J ends lost 8 bases and 8 bases respectively, with 18 bases between them. The CDR3 loop reads CASGQRWEAEKLFF. Written as DNA, the CDR3 is TGTGCCAGCGGGCAGCGATGGGAGGCGGAAAAACTGTTTTTT.

The chain couples TRBV3-1 (or the pseudogene TRBV3-2) to TRBJ2-1; 7 bases align to TRBD2. J was trimmed by 1 base and V by 2 bases; bases with no gene match: 14. Germline V gives CDR1 LGHDT, CDR2 YNNKEL (reference sequence). The CDR3 loop spans 19 amino acids. The CDR3 DNA follows: TGTGCCAGCAGCCAATATGCGCCCCATGGCGGGGGATCCTACAATGAGCAGTTCTTC. Protein: CASSQYAPHGGGSYNEQFF.